The rows below give T cell receptor beta chains drawn from one sample of a study of Graves' ophthalmopathy and Graves' hyperthyroidism. Each CDR3 protein is one row after TCRdb ran MiXCR on the multiplex PCR reads. This table has hundreds of thousands of distinct CDR3 sequences, approximately 21% appearing once. Sequencing was carried out using peripheral blood. The source is a woman between 18 and 30 years old with stable Graves' hyperthyroidism. Some clones in this sample may be carry-over from other donors' samples. Both conserved end residues are part of each CDR3. D genes are given only for firm matches. Size values are once, few and many counts, or a class for expanded clones, and some rows have none.

D | J | size | V | CDR3 | DNA
- | TRBJ1-3 | many | TRBV6-5 | CASSSSDYSGNTIYF | -
- | TRBJ1-5 | - | TRBV6-1 | CASSESWGASSNQPQHF | TGTGCCAGCAGTGAAAGCTGGGGTGCTAGTAGCAATCAGCCCCAGCATTTT
- | TRBJ1-5 | many | TRBV30 | CAWSVMTASNQPQHF | TGTGCCTGGAGTGTAATGACAGCAAGCAATCAGCCCCAGCATTTT
- | TRBJ1-2 | many | TRBV6-5 | CASSYAAGEINYGYTF | TGTGCCAGCAGTTACGCGGCAGGGGAGATTAACTATGGCTACACCTTC
TRBD1 | TRBJ2-5 | - | TRBV5-1 | CASSLAVGQGEETQYF | TGCGCCAGCAGCTTGGCCGTGGGACAGGGGGAGGAGACCCAGTACTTC
- | TRBJ2-5 | - | TRBV20-1 | CSARVTEETQYF | TGCAGTGCTAGAGTTACGGAAGAGACCCAGTACTTC
- | TRBJ2-5 | few | TRBV10-3 | CAISESPIGLQETQYF | TGTGCCATCAGTGAGTCGCCGATCGGGCTACAAGAGACCCAGTACTTC
TRBD1 | TRBJ1-2 | many | TRBV6-1 | CASNLGQGGGYGYTF | TGTGCCAGCAACTTAGGACAGGGCGGTGGCTATGGCTACACCTTC
- | TRBJ1-2 | many | TRBV28 | CASRNRAGDYGYTF | TGTGCCAGCAGGAACAGAGCCGGTGACTATGGCTACACCTTC
- | TRBJ1-1 | - | TRBV12-3/TRBV12-4 | CASSLTKGNTEAFF | TGTGCCAGCAGTTTAACGAAGGGAAACACTGAAGCTTTCTTT
- | TRBJ1-4 | - | TRBV7-3 | CASSLPGFDEKLFF | TGTGCCAGCAGCCTCCCGGGGTTTGACGAAAAACTGTTTTTT
- | TRBJ2-7 | many | TRBV20-1 | CSAGSETLYEQYF | TGCAGTGCGGGCAGCGAGACTTTATACGAGCAGTACTTC
- | TRBJ1-5 | many | TRBV11-1 | CASSSPDWGGGNQPQHF | TGTGCCAGCAGCTCCCCCGATTGGGGGGGCGGCAATCAGCCCCAGCATTTT
- | TRBJ1-2 | many | TRBV27 | CASSLSGQGGYTF | TGTGCCAGCAGTTTATCAGGTCAGGGGGGCTACACCTTC
- | TRBJ2-7 | - | TRBV6-2/TRBV6-3 | CASSRRGTGEQYF | TGTGCCAGCAGTCGACGGGGGACGGGGGAGCAGTACTTC
TRBD2 | TRBJ2-7 | - | TRBV27 | CASSLGLAEYEQYF | TGTGCCAGCAGTCTGGGACTAGCGGAATACGAGCAGTACTTC
- | TRBJ2-4 | few | TRBV6-2/TRBV6-3 | CASRPDGNIKYF | TGTGCCAGCAGACCCGACGGAAACATTAAGTACTTC
TRBD2 | TRBJ2-7 | - | TRBV20-1 | CSAYGLAGTYEQYF | TGCAGTGCTTACGGACTAGCGGGAACCTACGAGCAGTACTTC
TRBD2 | TRBJ2-7 | - | TRBV20-1 | CSARPGTSGREQYF | TGCAGTGCTAGACCCGGGACTAGCGGACGCGAGCAGTACTTC
- | TRBJ1-1 | many | TRBV12-3/TRBV12-4 | CASRRKENTEAFF | TGTGCCAGCAGACGCAAAGAGAACACTGAAGCTTTCTTT
- | TRBJ1-5 | many | TRBV12-3/TRBV12-4 | CASSGHDSNQPQHF | TGTGCCAGCAGTGGACACGATAGCAATCAGCCCCAGCATTTT
- | TRBJ2-2 | many | TRBV6-1 | CASNPPGAVGTGELFF | TGTGCCAGCAACCCCCCGGGCGCTGTAGGGACCGGGGAGCTGTTTTTT
- | TRBJ2-7 | many | TRBV12-3/TRBV12-4 | CASTDAGTPYEQYF | TGTGCCAGCACTGACGCCGGGACACCCTACGAGCAGTACTTC
- | TRBJ2-2 | many | TRBV7-3 | CASSSQAGELFF | TGTGCCAGCAGCTCCCAAGCCGGGGAGCTGTTTTTT
- | TRBJ2-5 | - | TRBV28 | CASSPGQVETQYF | TGTGCCAGCAGTCCGGGGCAGGTGGAGACCCAGTACTTC
TRBD1 | TRBJ1-6 | many | TRBV6-1 | CASSGDSYNSPLHF | TGTGCCAGCAGCGGGGACAGTTATAATTCACCCCTCCACTTT
- | TRBJ2-7 | once | TRBV10-3 | CAISESRVRIDEQYF | TGTGCCATCAGTGAGTCCCGGGTCCGAATTGACGAGCAGTACTTC
TRBD2 | TRBJ2-7 | - | TRBV5-1 | CASTERGSDEQYF | TGCGCCAGCACCGAGCGGGGTTCGGACGAGCAGTACTTC
- | TRBJ1-5 | - | TRBV4-1 | CASSQDGGHRSNQPQHF | TGCGCCAGCAGCCAAGATGGGGGACACAGGAGCAATCAGCCCCAGCATTTT
TRBD1 | TRBJ1-5 | many | TRBV10-3 | CAISVGQGQGNQPQHF | TGTGCCATCAGTGTGGGACAGGGCCAAGGCAATCAGCCCCAGCATTTT
TRBD1 | TRBJ2-2 | few | TRBV20-1 | CSARPGQILFGELFF | TGCAGTGCTAGACCGGGACAGATTTTGTTCGGGGAGCTGTTTTTT
TRBD1 | TRBJ1-5 | many | TRBV12-3/TRBV12-4 | CASSPRGQGYQPQHF | TGTGCCAGCAGTCCCAGGGGACAGGGGTATCAGCCCCAGCATTTT
TRBD2 | TRBJ2-7 | - | TRBV10-3 | CAISEGRIAGSHEQYF | TGTGCCATCAGTGAAGGTAGAATAGCGGGGAGCCACGAGCAGTACTTC
TRBD2 | TRBJ2-7 | many | TRBV27 | CASSFSSSGSFYEQYF | TGTGCCAGCAGTTTCTCCTCTAGCGGGAGTTTCTACGAGCAGTACTTC
- | TRBJ1-5 | few | TRBV4-1 | CASSQGGGPNQPQHF | TGCGCCAGCAGCCAAGGGGGGGGTCCTAATCAGCCCCAGCATTTT
- | TRBJ1-2 | many | TRBV2 | CASILDGSLGYTF | TGTGCCAGCATATTAGACGGCTCCCTTGGCTACACCTTC
- | TRBJ2-2 | many | TRBV11-2 | CASSLVPFRAVNTGELFF | TGTGCCAGCAGCTTAGTCCCTTTCAGGGCAGTTAACACCGGGGAGCTGTTTTTT
- | TRBJ1-2 | many | TRBV6-2/TRBV6-3 | CATRVGGSDGYTF | TGTGCCACACGCGTTGGGGGTAGCGATGGCTACACCTTC
- | TRBJ1-6 | few | TRBV11-2 | CASRSAQGSYNSPLHF | TGTGCCAGCAGGTCGGCGCAGGGCTCCTATAATTCACCCCTCCACTTT
- | TRBJ2-7 | many | TRBV7-6 | CASGPGRSYEQYF | TGTGCCAGCGGACCGGGCAGGTCTTACGAGCAGTACTTC
- | TRBJ2-7 | - | TRBV27 | CASSSAQGFTYEQYF | TGTGCCAGCAGTTCCGCTCAGGGGTTCACTTACGAGCAGTACTTC
TRBD1 | TRBJ2-7 | many | TRBV4-1 | CASSPRDSLDEQYF | TGCGCCAGCAGCCCCAGGGACAGTCTCGACGAGCAGTACTTC
- | TRBJ1-2 | few | TRBV4-1 | CASSQSTPPGSGTKYGNTF | TGCGCCAGCAGCCAAAGTACCCCCCCGGGTTCCGGGACCAAATATGGCAACACCTTC
- | TRBJ1-1 | many | TRBV29-1 | CSVAGQLGTEAFF | TGCAGCGTTGCGGGTCAGTTAGGCACTGAAGCTTTCTTT
- | TRBJ1-1 | many | TRBV5-1 | CASSSGPTKAFF | TGCGCCAGCAGCTCGGGGCCCACCAAAGCTTTCTTT
- | TRBJ2-6 | many | TRBV12-3/TRBV12-4 | CASSLVSQGRYGANVLTF | TGTGCCAGCAGTTTAGTAAGCCAGGGCCGGTATGGGGCCAACGTCCTGACTTTC
TRBD1 | TRBJ1-6 | many | TRBV7-9 | CASSRGQGGSQSNSPLHF | TGTGCCAGCAGTAGGGGACAGGGTGGGTCTCAATCGAATTCACCCCTCCACTTT
TRBD1 | TRBJ1-6 | - | TRBV6-5 | CASSSMDRVSPLHF | TGTGCCAGCAGTTCCATGGACAGGGTTTCACCCCTCCACTTT
- | TRBJ1-3 | many | TRBV2 | CASSEDVAAGNTIYF | TGTGCCAGCAGTGAAGATGTGGCAGCTGGAAACACCATATATTTT
TRBD2 | TRBJ2-7 | - | TRBV20-1 | CSARRTPGTRRAYEQYF | TGCAGTGCTAGAAGGACCCCTGGGACTAGGCGGGCCTACGAGCAGTACTTC
TRBD1 | TRBJ1-2 | once | TRBV13 | CASSRTGGKNGYTF | TGTGCCAGCAGCCGGACAGGGGGAAAGAATGGCTACACCTTC
- | TRBJ1-5 | many | TRBV5-5 | CASSLSAGRPIQPQHF | TGTGCCAGCAGCTTGAGCGCGGGCAGGCCCATCCAGCCCCAGCATTTT
TRBD2 | TRBJ2-7 | - | TRBV28 | CASSRGLDHEQYF | TGTGCCAGCAGTCGGGGACTAGACCACGAGCAGTACTTC